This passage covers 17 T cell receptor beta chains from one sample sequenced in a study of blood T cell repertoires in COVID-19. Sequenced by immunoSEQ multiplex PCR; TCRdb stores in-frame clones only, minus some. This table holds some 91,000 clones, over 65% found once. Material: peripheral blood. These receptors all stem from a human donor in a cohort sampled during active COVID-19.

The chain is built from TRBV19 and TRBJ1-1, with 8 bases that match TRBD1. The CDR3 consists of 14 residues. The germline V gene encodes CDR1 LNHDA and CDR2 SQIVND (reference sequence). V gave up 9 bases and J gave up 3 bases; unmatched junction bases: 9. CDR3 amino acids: CASRLQGADTEAFF. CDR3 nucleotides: TGTGCCAGCAGACTCCAGGGGGCGGACACTGAAGCTTTCTTT.

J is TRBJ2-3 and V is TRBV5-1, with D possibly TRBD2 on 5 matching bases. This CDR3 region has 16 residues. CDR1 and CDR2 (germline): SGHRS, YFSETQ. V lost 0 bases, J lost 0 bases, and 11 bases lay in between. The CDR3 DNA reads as TGCGCCAGCAGCTTGGGCGCGCGGACTAGCACAGATACGCAGTATTTT. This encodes CASSLGARTSTDTQYF. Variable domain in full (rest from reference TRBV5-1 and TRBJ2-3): KAGVTQTPRYLIKTRGQQVTLSCSPISGHRSVSWYQQTPGQGLQFLFEYFSETQRNKGNFPGRFSGRQFSNSRSEMNVSTLELGDSALYLCASSLGARTSTDTQYFGPGTRLTVL.

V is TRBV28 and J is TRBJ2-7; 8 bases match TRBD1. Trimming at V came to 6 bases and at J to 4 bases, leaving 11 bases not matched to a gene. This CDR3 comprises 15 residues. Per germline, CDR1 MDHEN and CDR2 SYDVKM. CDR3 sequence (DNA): TGTGCCAGCAGGGGACAGGCCCTTGGAATATACGAGCAGTACTTC. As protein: CASRGQALGIYEQYF.

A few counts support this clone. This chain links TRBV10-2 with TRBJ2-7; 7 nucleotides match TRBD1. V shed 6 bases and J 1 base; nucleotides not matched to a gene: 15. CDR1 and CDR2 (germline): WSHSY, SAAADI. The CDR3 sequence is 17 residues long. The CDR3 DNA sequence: TGCGCCAGCAGCGCGACAGGGTATCAATACGGATCCTACGAGCAGTACTTC. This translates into CASSATGYQYGSYEQYF.

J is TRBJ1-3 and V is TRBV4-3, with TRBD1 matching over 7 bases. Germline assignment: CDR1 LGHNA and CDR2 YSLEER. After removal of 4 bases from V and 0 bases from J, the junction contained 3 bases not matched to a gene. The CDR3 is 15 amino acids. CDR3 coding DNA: TGCGCCAGCAGCCCACAGGGGAGCTCTGGAAACACCATATATTTT. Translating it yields CASSPQGSSGNTIYF.

CDR3 sequence reads: CASSIYQGRDYGYTF. The CDR3 region has the DNA TGTGCCAGCAGCATTTATCAGGGAAGGGACTATGGCTACACCTTC. The genes are TRBV21-1 and TRBJ1-2; whether TRBD1, the table's D call, matches the DNA was not checked. TRBV21-1 is marked as a pseudogene. The CDR3 has 15 amino acids.

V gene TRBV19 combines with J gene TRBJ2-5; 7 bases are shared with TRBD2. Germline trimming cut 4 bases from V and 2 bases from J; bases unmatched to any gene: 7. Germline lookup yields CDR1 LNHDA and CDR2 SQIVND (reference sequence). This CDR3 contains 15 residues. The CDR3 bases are TGTGCCAGTAGTAATACCGGGGGACTACAAGAGACCCAGTACTTC. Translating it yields CASSNTGGLQETQYF.

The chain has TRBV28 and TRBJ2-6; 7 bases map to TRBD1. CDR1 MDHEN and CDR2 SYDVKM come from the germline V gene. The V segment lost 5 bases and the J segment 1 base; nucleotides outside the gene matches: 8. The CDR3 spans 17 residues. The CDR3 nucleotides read TGTGCCAGCAGTCGACAGGGTGGGGCTTCTGGGGCCAACGTCCTGACTTTC. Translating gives CASSRQGGASGANVLTF. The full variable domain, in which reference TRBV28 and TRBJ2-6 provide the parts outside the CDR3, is DVKVTQSSRYLVKRTGEKVFLECVQDMDHENMFWYRQDPGLGLRLIYFSYDVKMKEKGDIPEGYSVSREKKERFSLILESASTNQTSMYLCASSRQGGASGANVLTFGAGSRLTVL.

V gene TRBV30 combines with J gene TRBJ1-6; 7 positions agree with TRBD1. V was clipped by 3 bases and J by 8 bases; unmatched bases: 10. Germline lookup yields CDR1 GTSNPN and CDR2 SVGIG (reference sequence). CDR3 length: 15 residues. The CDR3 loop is CAWRGRQGSYSPLHF. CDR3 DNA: TGTGCCTGGAGGGGGAGACAGGGCTCTTATTCACCCCTCCACTTT.

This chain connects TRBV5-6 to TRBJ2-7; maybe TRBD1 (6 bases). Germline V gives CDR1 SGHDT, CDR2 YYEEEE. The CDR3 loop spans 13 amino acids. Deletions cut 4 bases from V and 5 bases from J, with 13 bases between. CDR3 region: CASSITGTHEQYF. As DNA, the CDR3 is TGTGCCAGCAGCATAACAGGGACCCACGAGCAGTACTTC.

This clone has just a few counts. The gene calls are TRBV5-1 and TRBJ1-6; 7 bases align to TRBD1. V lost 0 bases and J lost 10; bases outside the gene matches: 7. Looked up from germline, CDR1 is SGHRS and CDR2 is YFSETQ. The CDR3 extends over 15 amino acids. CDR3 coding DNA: TGCGCCAGCAGCTTGGGGGACAGAATCGGGTCACCCCTCCACTTT. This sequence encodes CASSLGDRIGSPLHF. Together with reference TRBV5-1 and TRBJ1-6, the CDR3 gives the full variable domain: KAGVTQTPRYLIKTRGQQVTLSCSPISGHRSVSWYQQTPGQGLQFLFEYFSETQRNKGNFPGRFSGRQFSNSRSEMNVSTLELGDSALYLCASSLGDRIGSPLHFGNGTRLTVT.

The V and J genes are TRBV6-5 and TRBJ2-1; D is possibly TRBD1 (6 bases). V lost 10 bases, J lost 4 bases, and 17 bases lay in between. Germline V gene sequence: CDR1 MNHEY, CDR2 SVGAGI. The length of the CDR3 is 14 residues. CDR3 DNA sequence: TGTGCCACCACCGACAGGAGTCGGTACAATGAGCAGTTCTTC. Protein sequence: CATTDRSRYNEQFF.

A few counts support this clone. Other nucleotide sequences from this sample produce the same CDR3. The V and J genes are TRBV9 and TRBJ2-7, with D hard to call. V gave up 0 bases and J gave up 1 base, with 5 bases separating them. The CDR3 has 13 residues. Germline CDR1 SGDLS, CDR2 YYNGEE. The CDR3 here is CASSVGVSYEQYF. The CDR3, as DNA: TGTGCCAGCAGCGTAGGAGTTTCCTACGAGCAGTACTTC. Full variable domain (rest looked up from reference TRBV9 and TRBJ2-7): DSGVTQTPKHLITATGQRVTLRCSPRSGDLSVYWYQQSLDQGLQFLIQYYNGEERAKGNILERFSAQQFPDLHSELNLSSLELGDSALYFCASSVGVSYEQYFGPGTRLTVT.

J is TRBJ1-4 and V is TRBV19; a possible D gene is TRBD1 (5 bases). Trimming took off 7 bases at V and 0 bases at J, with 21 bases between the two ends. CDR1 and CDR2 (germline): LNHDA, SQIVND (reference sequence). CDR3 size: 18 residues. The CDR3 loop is CASTPRGGRAATNEKLFF. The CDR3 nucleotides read TGTGCCAGTACCCCACGGGGAGGCAGGGCAGCAACTAATGAAAAACTGTTTTTT.

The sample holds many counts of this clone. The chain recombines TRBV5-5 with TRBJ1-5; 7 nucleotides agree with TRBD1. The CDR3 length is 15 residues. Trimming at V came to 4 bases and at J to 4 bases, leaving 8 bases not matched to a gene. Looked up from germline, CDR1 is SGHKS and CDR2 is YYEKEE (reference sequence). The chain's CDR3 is CASSERGQPNQPQHF. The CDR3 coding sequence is TGTGCCAGCAGCGAGAGGGGACAGCCAAATCAGCCCCAGCATTTT. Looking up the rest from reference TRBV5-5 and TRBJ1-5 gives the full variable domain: DAGVTQSPTHLIKTRGQQVTLRCSPISGHKSVSWYQQVLGQGPQFIFQYYEKEERGRGNFPDRFSARQFPNYSSELNVNALLLGDSALYLCASSERGQPNQPQHFGDGTRLSIL.

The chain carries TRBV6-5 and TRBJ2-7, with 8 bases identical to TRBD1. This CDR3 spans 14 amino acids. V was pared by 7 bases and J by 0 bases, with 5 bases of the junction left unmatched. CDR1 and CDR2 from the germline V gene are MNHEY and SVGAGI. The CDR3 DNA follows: TGTGCCAGCACCGTCACAGGGGGCTCCTACGAGCAGTACTTC. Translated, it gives CASTVTGGSYEQYF.

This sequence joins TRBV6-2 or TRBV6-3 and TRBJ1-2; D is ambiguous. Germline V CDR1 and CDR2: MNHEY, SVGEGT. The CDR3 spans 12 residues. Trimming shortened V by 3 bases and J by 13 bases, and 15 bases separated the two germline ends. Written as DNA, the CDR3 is TGTGCCAGCAGTTATGTCCGTCAACGAGGCACCTTC. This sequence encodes CASSYVRQRGTF.